Each of the 26 T cell receptor beta chains below was sequenced from the same sample in a study of cytomegalovirus exposure and HLA in healthy donors. Only in-frame clones appear in the TCRdb table, and some are missing; sequencing was by immunoSEQ multiplex PCR. Altogether roughly 140,000 clones are present, about 89% being singletons, with the ten largest covering over 3%. The specimen sequenced was PBMCs. These receptors were obtained from a woman aged 18-35 years in good health and CMV-seropositive.

The V gene is TRBV5-1, the J gene TRBJ2-3; perhaps TRBD1 as D (5 bases). Germline V lookup: CDR1 SGHRS, CDR2 YFSETQ. V lost 7 bases and J 2 bases, leaving 11 bases between the germline ends. There are 13 residues in the CDR3. In nucleotides, the CDR3 is TGCGCCAGCTCTGGACACTACACAGATACGCAGTATTTT. Translating it yields CASSGHYTDTQYF.

The rearrangement uses TRBV19 and TRBJ1-4; no reliable D call. Germline CDR1 is LNHDA and CDR2 is SQIVND (reference sequence). V shed 4 bases and J shed 0 bases, with 9 bases lying between them. CDR3 length equals 15 residues. The CDR3, as DNA: TGTGCCAGTAGTACCAATAGTGCAACTAATGAAAAACTGTTTTTT. This gives the protein CASSTNSATNEKLFF. Full variable domain (outside the CDR3, taken from reference TRBV19 and TRBJ1-4): DGGITQSPKYLFRKEGQNVTLSCEQNLNHDAMYWYRQDPGQGLRLIYYSQIVNDFQKGDIAEGYSVSREKKESFPLTVTSAQKNPTAFYLCASSTNSATNEKLFFGSGTQLSVL.

This clone was seen at least ten times. The chain joins TRBV15 to TRBJ1-4; D perhaps matches TRBD1 (5 bases). This CDR3 region has 16 residues. Germline values: CDR1 LNHNV, CDR2 YYDKDF (reference sequence). V was clipped by 3 bases and J by 0 bases, with 11 bases between them. The CDR3 DNA is TGTGCCACCAGCAGGACCCAGGGTTCAACTAATGAAAAACTGTTTTTT. Encoded protein: CATSRTQGSTNEKLFF. Together with reference TRBV15 and TRBJ1-4, the CDR3 gives the full variable domain: DAMVIQNPRYQVTQFGKPVTLSCSQTLNHNVMYWYQQKSSQAPKLLFHYYDKDFNNEADTPDNFQSRRPNTSFCFLDIRSPGLGDTAMYLCATSRTQGSTNEKLFFGSGTQLSVL.

The chain is built from TRBV6-6 and TRBJ2-1, with 7 bases lining up with TRBD2. The germline gives CDR1 MNHNY, CDR2 SVGAGI (reference sequence). The CDR3 has 15 residues. The junction had 4 bases not matched to a gene; V was cut back by 0 bases and J by 5 bases. This chain's CDR3 is CASSYSGGSDNEQFF. The CDR3 region has the DNA TGTGCCAGCAGTTACTCAGGCGGGAGTGACAATGAGCAGTTCTTC.

This chain connects TRBV7-2 to TRBJ1-2; D remains ambiguous. The CDR3 consists of 13 residues. Deletions cut 2 bases from V and 4 bases from J, with 8 bases between. The germline gives CDR1 SGHTA, CDR2 FQGNSA. In nucleotides, the CDR3 is TGTGCCAGCAGCTTATACAGTTCCTATGGCTACACCTTC. As protein: CASSLYSSYGYTF.

The gene calls are TRBV19 and TRBJ2-7; 12 nucleotides match TRBD2. This CDR3 comprises 18 residues. Trimming removed 1 base from V and 4 bases from J; junction bases left unmatched: 11. CDR1 and CDR2 from the germline V gene are LNHDA and SQIVND (reference sequence). Here the CDR3 DNA reads TGTGCCAGTAGTATAGTTTTGGCTAGCGGGAGGGCCGCGTACGAGCAGTACTTC. Its protein product is CASSIVLASGRAAYEQYF.

DNA for the CDR3: TGTGCCAGCAGTTACGCCGGGACAGGGGCCAATCAGCCCCAGCATTTT. Protein: CASSYAGTGANQPQHF. The chain couples TRBV6-5 to TRBJ1-5; 10 bases are shared with TRBD1. V lost 2 bases, J lost 3 bases, and 4 bases stayed unmatched. The CDR3 length is 16 residues. From germline, CDR1 is MNHEY and CDR2 SVGAGI.

The J gene is TRBJ2-7, the V gene TRBV9; 12 bases line up with TRBD2. Germline V CDR1 and CDR2: SGDLS, YYNGEE. V lost 4 bases, J lost 5 bases, and 4 bases stayed unmatched. CDR3 length equals 14 residues. The CDR3 spells CASSNRLAGDEQYF. CDR3 DNA sequence: TGTGCCAGCAGCAATAGACTAGCGGGAGACGAGCAGTACTTC. Looking up the rest from reference TRBV9 and TRBJ2-7 gives the full variable domain: DSGVTQTPKHLITATGQRVTLRCSPRSGDLSVYWYQQSLDQGLQFLIQYYNGEERAKGNILERFSAQQFPDLHSELNLSSLELGDSALYFCASSNRLAGDEQYFGPGTRLTVT.

The chain is built from TRBV10-2 and TRBJ2-7; 7 bases fit TRBD1. The CDR3 length is 13 residues. Unmatched junction bases numbered 6, after V lost 6 bases and J lost 4 bases. In germline, CDR1 is WSHSY, CDR2 SAAADI. The CDR3: CASSRDRHYEQYF. In DNA, the CDR3 is TGCGCCAGCAGCCGGGACAGACATTACGAGCAGTACTTC.

The J gene is TRBJ2-3, the V gene TRBV7-8, with 14 bases that match TRBD2. CDR1 is SGHVS, CDR2 FQNEAQ, per germline. The trim removed 4 bases at V and 8 bases at J, leaving 8 bases unmatched. This CDR3 contains 16 residues. The CDR3 loop reads CASSSPTSGRASTQYF. In DNA form, the CDR3 reads TGTGCCAGCAGCTCACCGACTAGCGGGAGGGCTAGTACGCAGTATTTT.

The rearrangement links TRBV2 to TRBJ1-3; 7 nucleotides agree with TRBD1. The germline V gene has CDR1 SNHLY and CDR2 FYNNEI. The CDR3 length is 13 residues. V lost 8 bases, J lost 2 bases, and 3 bases stayed unmatched. The CDR3 DNA is TGTGCCAGCGAAGACAGGGCTGGAAACACCATATATTTT. It codes for CASEDRAGNTIYF.

The V call is TRBV5-1, the J call TRBJ2-1, with TRBD1 matching 9 bases. The CDR3 is made up of 14 amino acids. Losses at the gene ends were 0 bases for V and 5 bases for J; bases not matched to a gene: 0. Germline CDR1 SGHRS, CDR2 YFSETQ. The CDR3 region is CASSLGQGDNEQFF. DNA for the CDR3: TGCGCCAGCAGCTTGGGACAGGGGGACAATGAGCAGTTCTTC.

This chain uses TRBV30 with TRBJ2-3; the match to TRBD2 covers 7 bases. Germline assignment: CDR1 GTSNPN and CDR2 SVGIG (reference sequence). The CDR3 spans 15 residues. After removal of 2 bases from V and 7 bases from J, the junction contained 12 bases not matched to a gene. As DNA, the CDR3 is TGTGCCTGGAGTCCTAGCGGTGCGATTAAGTATACGCAGTATTTT. Translated, it gives CAWSPSGAIKYTQYF.

The rearrangement links TRBV10-1 to TRBJ2-5, with D uncertain. Germline loops: CDR1 WNHNN, CDR2 SYGVQD (reference sequence). The CDR3 covers 13 residues. Between the trimmed V and J ends, which lost 6 bases and 0 bases, there was a span of 8 bases. The CDR3 DNA reads TGCGCCAGCAGAACAGAGTACCAAGAGACCCAGTACTTC. As protein: CASRTEYQETQYF.

This chain connects TRBV11-3 to TRBJ2-5, with 12 bases identical to TRBD2. V was pared by 5 bases and J by 4 bases, with 5 bases of the junction left unmatched. This CDR3 is 15 amino acids long. Germline loops: CDR1 SGHNT, CDR2 YENEEA. Written as DNA, the CDR3 is TGTGCCAGCAGCCCCGGGACTAGCGGGTTAGAGACCCAGTACTTC. Protein product: CASSPGTSGLETQYF.

This clone has just a few counts. The chain has TRBV6-1 and TRBJ2-7; D may be TRBD2 (6 bases). The CDR3 runs to 12 residues. V was shortened by 2 bases and J by 7 bases, with 9 bases between the two germline ends. Looked up from germline, CDR1 is MNHNS and CDR2 is SASEGT. CDR3 in amino acids: CASSEREEEQYF. DNA of the CDR3: TGTGCCAGCAGTGAAAGGGAGGAAGAGCAGTACTTC.

The chain links TRBV11-3 to TRBJ2-5; possible D gene TRBD2, 6 bases. Trimming left V 5 bases short and J 1 base short, with 11 bases between. The CDR3 sequence is 14 residues long. CDR1 is SGHNT, CDR2 YENEEA, per germline. CDR3 region: CASSLGLFQETQYF. The CDR3 DNA reads as TGTGCCAGCAGCCTGGGACTGTTCCAAGAGACCCAGTACTTC.

The CDR3 sequence: CASSVGSSGNEQFF. In DNA, the CDR3 is TGTGCCAGCAGCGTAGGGAGTAGCGGCAATGAGCAGTTCTTC. V and J are TRBV9 and TRBJ2-1; D perhaps matches TRBD2 (6 bases). V was trimmed by 0 bases and J by 6 bases, leaving 10 bases between them. The CDR3 loop spans 14 amino acids. Looked up from germline, CDR1 is SGDLS and CDR2 is YYNGEE. Full variable domain (outside the CDR3, taken from reference TRBV9 and TRBJ2-1): DSGVTQTPKHLITATGQRVTLRCSPRSGDLSVYWYQQSLDQGLQFLIQYYNGEERAKGNILERFSAQQFPDLHSELNLSSLELGDSALYFCASSVGSSGNEQFFGPGTRLTVL.

The chain joins TRBV10-1 to TRBJ1-5; TRBD1 aligns across 7 bases. V was pared by 8 bases and J by 2 bases, with 0 bases of the junction left unmatched. Germline V gene lookup returns CDR1 WNHNN and CDR2 SYGVQD (reference sequence). The CDR3 extends over 12 amino acids. In nucleotides, the CDR3 is TGCGCCAGCGGACAGGGCAATCAGCCCCAGCATTTT. Its protein is CASGQGNQPQHF.

The gene calls are TRBV7-2 and TRBJ2-3, with D perhaps TRBD2 (6 bases). V lost 1 base, J lost 5 bases, and 13 bases lay in between. Germline CDR1 is SGHTA and CDR2 is FQGNSA. The CDR3 contains 15 residues. Here the CDR3 reads CASSLDSGGLDTQYF. The CDR3 nucleotides read TGTGCCAGCAGCTTAGACTCAGGAGGGCTAGATACGCAGTATTTT.

This chain links TRBV6-6 with TRBJ1-2, with D perhaps TRBD1 (5 bases). The CDR3 consists of 14 residues. The V end was cut by 0 bases, the J end by 7 bases, with 12 bases between. Germline CDR1 reads MNHNY; CDR2 reads SVGAGI (reference sequence). The CDR3 bases are TGTGCCAGCAGTTACTCGTTGCAGGGCCCTGGCTACACCTTC. Translation: CASSYSLQGPGYTF.

The J gene is TRBJ2-3, the V gene TRBV30; D perhaps matches TRBD2 (6 bases). This CDR3 is built from 15 residues. Germline V gene data show CDR1 as GTSNPN and CDR2 as SVGIG (reference sequence). With 2 bases removed from V and 4 bases from J, the gap between germline ends came to 16 bases. The CDR3 nucleotides are TGTGCCTGGAGTACCCCCCTAGCGTCTCCAGATACGCAGTATTTT. This translates into CAWSTPLASPDTQYF.

A word on this clone: Distinct nucleotide sequences in the sample also encode this CDR3. V usage is TRBV6-5 and J usage is TRBJ1-5, with 7 bases fitting TRBD1. This CDR3 contains 14 residues. Germline V gives CDR1 MNHEY, CDR2 SVGAGI. J lost 4 bases, V lost 6 bases, and 6 bases had no gene match. In DNA, the CDR3 is TGTGCCAGCAGCCGAGACAGGGAGAATCAGCCCCAGCATTTT. Translation gives CASSRDRENQPQHF.

J is TRBJ2-2 and V is TRBV11-1, with a possible D match to TRBD2 (5 bases). Germline V CDR1 and CDR2: SGHAT, FQDESV (reference sequence). This CDR3 has 15 amino acids. V was clipped by 3 bases and J by 5 bases, with 13 bases between them. CDR3 residues: CASSLRGRGTGELFF. The CDR3 bases are TGTGCCAGCAGCTTGAGAGGGAGAGGGACCGGGGAGCTGTTTTTT.

This clone has just one count. The chain combines TRBV4-1 with TRBJ2-4; 7 bases align to TRBD1. With V trimmed by 2 bases and J by 0 bases, 7 bases remained unmatched. The CDR3 extends over 17 amino acids. Germline V gene data show CDR1 as MGHRA and CDR2 as YSYEKL. As DNA, the CDR3 is TGCGCCAGCAGCCAAAAAGGGACAGCACTAGCCAAAAACATTCAGTACTTC. Amino acids: CASSQKGTALAKNIQYF.

The chain recombines TRBV6-6 with TRBJ1-1, with 10 bases that match TRBD1. The CDR3 is made up of 15 amino acids. Trimming took 6 bases from V and 1 from J; bases not matched to a gene: 5. Germline loops: CDR1 MNHNY, CDR2 SVGAGI (reference sequence). The CDR3 DNA follows: TGTGCCAGCAGAAGACAGGGGGCTTCGAACACTGAAGCTTTCTTT. This translates into CASRRQGASNTEAFF.